This TCR beta chain was sequenced in a study of shared clonotypes between healthy human individuals. Study summary: CD4 naive cells filled three plates per donor, CD4 memory three, CD8 naive two and CD8 memory one.

Sorted-subset replicate PCRs used 150 to 200 ng of genomic DNA. This amount corresponded to approximately 30,000 T cell genomes. The data were produced by immunoSEQ multiplex PCR, yet TCRdb's version contains in-frame clones alone and is incomplete. The sample has about 2.1 million clones; around 93% are singletons. The CDR3 runs 14 residues. The germline gives CDR1 SGHAT, CDR2 FQNNGV. The V and J ends lost 4 bases and 3 bases respectively, with 12 bases between them. Selected positively for CCR7 and CD45RO-negative, naive CD8 cells excluded terminally differentiated effector memory CD45RA+ cells. The specimen was naive CD8+ T cells from PBMCs. The rearrangement links TRBV11-2 to TRBJ1-2; perhaps TRBD1 as D (6 bases). This TCR came from a man younger than 35 in good health. Some clones in this sample may be carry-over from other donors' samples. The CDR3 DNA reads as TGTGCCAGCAGCTCAAGGACAGTTTACTATGGCTACACCTTC. Protein product: CASSSRTVYYGYTF.